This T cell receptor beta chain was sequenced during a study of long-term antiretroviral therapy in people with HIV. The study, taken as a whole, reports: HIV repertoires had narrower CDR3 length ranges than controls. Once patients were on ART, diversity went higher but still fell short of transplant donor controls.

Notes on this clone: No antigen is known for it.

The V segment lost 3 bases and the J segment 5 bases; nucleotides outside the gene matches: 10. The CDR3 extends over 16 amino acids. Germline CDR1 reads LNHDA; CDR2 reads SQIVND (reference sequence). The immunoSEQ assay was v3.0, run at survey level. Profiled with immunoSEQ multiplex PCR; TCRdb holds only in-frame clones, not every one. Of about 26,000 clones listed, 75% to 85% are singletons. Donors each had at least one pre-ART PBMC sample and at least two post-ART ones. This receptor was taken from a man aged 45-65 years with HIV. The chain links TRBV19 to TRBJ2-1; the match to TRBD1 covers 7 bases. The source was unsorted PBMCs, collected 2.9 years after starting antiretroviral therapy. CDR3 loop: CASSIYLTGSHNEQFF. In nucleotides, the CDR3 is TGTGCCAGTAGTATTTATTTGACAGGGTCCCACAATGAGCAGTTCTTC.